This T cell receptor (beta chain) derives from a study of STAT3 mutations in large granular lymphocyte leukemia. Sequencing used immunoSEQ multiplex PCR; TCRdb keeps in-frame clones, though not all of them. Found here are just under 2,000 clones, roughly 60% of them singletons; the top ten hold approximately 56%. Regarding this clone: The antigen is unknown.

Points from the study as a whole: In T-cell large granular lymphocyte leukemia, about half of patients showed multiple immunodominant subclonotypes.

V was trimmed by 6 bases and J by 3 bases, leaving 9 bases between them. CDR3 size: 12 residues. CDR1 MDHEN and CDR2 SYDVKM come from the germline V gene. The specimen sequenced was peripheral blood mononuclear cells. The sequence came from a man aged 45 to 65 with T-cell large granular lymphocyte leukemia. Some clones in this sample may be carry-over from other donors' samples. J is TRBJ2-7 and V is TRBV28; D possibly matches TRBD1 or TRBD2 (5 bases each). CDR3 coding DNA: TGTGCCAGCAGCCGGGACGACTACGAGCAGTACTTC. As protein: CASSRDDYEQYF.